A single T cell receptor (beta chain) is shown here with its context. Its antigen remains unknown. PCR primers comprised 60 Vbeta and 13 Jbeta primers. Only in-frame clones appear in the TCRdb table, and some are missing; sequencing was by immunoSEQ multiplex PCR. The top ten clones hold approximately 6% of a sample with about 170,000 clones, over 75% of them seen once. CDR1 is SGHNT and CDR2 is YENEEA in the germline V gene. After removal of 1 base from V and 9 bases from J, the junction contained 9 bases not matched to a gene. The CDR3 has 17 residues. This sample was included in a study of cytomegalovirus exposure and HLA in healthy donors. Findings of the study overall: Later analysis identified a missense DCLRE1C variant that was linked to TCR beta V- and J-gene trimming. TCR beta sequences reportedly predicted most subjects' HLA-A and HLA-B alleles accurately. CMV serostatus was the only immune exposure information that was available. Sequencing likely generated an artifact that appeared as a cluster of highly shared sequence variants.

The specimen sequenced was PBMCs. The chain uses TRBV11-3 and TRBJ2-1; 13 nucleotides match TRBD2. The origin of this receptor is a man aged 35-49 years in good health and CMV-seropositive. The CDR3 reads CASSLARLAGGEGEQFF. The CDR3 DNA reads TGTGCCAGCAGCTTAGCGAGACTAGCGGGAGGTGAGGGTGAGCAGTTCTTC.